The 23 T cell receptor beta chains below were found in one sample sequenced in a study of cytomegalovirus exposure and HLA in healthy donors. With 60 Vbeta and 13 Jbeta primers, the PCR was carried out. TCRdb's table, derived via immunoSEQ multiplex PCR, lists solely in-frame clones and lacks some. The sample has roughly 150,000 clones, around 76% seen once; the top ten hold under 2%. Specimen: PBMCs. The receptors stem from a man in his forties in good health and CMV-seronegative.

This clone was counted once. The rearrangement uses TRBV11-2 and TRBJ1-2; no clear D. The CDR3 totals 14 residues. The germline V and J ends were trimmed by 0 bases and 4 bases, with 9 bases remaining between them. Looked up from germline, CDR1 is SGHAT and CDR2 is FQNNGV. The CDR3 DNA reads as TGTGCCAGCAGCTTAGAGGGCCAAGGCTATGGCTACACCTTC. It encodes CASSLEGQGYGYTF.

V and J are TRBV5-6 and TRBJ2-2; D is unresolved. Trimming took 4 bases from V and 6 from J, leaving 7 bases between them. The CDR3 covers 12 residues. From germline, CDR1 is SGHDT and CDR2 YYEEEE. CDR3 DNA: TGTGCCAGCAGCAGGAGTGCCGGGGAGCTGTTTTTT. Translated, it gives CASSRSAGELFF.

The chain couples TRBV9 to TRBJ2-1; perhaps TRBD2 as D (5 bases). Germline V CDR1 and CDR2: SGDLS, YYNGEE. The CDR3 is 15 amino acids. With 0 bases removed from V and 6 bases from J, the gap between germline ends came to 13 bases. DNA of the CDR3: TGTGCCAGCAGCGTAGTTGGGGAGTCGGGCAATGAGCAGTTCTTC. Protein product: CASSVVGESGNEQFF.

CDR3 protein: CASSPNRGIGAFF. DNA of the CDR3: TGTGCCAGCAGTCCAAATAGGGGAATCGGGGCTTTCTTT. This chain links TRBV6-5 with TRBJ1-1, with D possibly being TRBD1 (5 bases). The ends were cut back, 5 bases at V and 11 bases at J, with 18 bases in the middle. This CDR3 region has 13 residues. Germline V gene data show CDR1 as MNHEY and CDR2 as SVGAGI.

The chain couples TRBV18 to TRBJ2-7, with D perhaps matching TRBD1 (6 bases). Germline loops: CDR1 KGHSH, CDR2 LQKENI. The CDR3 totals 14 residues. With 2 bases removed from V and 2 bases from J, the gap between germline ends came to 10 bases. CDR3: CASSPNRDAYEQYF. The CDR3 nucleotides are TGTGCCAGCTCACCAAACAGGGATGCCTACGAGCAGTACTTC. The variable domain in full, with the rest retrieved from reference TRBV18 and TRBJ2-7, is NAGVMQNPRHLVRRRGQEARLRCSPMKGHSHVYWYRQLPEEGLKFMVYLQKENIIDESGMPKERFSAEFPKEGPSILRIQQVVRGDSAAYFCASSPNRDAYEQYFGPGTRLTVT.

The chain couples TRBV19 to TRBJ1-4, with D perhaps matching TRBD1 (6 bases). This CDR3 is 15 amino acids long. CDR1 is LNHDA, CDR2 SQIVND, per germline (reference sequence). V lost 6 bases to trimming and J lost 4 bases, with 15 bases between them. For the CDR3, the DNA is TGTGCCAGTAGCCGCGGGGGGGCGGATAATGAAAAACTGTTTTTT. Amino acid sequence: CASSRGGADNEKLFF.

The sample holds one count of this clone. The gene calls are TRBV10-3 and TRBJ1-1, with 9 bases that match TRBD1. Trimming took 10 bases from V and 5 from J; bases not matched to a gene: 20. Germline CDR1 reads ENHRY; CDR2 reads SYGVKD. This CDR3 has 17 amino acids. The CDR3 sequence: CASAPGDRANYGTEAFF. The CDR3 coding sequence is TGTGCCAGCGCTCCCGGGGACAGGGCTAATTACGGAACTGAAGCTTTCTTT.

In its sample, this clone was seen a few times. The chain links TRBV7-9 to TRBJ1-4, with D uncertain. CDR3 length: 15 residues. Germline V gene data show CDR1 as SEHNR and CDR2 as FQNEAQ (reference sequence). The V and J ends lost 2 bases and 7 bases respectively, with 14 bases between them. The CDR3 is CASSLLGGNGEKLFF. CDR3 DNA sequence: TGTGCCAGCAGCTTACTCGGAGGGAACGGTGAAAAACTGTTTTTT.

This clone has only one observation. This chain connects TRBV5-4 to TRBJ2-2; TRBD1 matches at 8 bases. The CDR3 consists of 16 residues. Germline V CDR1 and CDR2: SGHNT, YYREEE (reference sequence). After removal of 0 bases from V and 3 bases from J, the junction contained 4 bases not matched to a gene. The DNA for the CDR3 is TGTGCCAGCAGCTTGGACCCAGGGGGCGACACCGGGGAGCTGTTTTTT. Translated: CASSLDPGGDTGELFF.

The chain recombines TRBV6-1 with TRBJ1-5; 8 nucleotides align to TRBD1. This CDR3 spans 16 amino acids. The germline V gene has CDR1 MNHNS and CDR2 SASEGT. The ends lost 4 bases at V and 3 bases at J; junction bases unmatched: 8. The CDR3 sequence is CASSAQGATNNQPQHF. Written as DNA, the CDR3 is TGTGCCAGCAGTGCCCAGGGGGCGACTAACAATCAGCCCCAGCATTTT.

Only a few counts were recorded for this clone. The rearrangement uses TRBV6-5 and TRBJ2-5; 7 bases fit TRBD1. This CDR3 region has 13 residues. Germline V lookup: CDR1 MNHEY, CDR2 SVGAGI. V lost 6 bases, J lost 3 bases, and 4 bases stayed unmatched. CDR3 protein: CASSRQGKETQYF. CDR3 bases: TGTGCCAGCAGCAGACAGGGTAAAGAGACCCAGTACTTC.

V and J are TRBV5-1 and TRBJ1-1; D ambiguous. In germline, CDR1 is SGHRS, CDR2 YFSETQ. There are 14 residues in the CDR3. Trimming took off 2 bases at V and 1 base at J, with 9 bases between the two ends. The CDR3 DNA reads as TGCGCCAGCAGCTTTACGACACCGAACACTGAAGCTTTCTTT. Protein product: CASSFTTPNTEAFF.

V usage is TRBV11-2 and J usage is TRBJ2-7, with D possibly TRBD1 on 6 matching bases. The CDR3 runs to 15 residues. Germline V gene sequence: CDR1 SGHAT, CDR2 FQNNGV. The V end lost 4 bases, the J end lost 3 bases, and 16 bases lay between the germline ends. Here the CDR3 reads CASSSFLGAVYEQYF. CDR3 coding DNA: TGTGCCAGCAGCTCCTTTCTGGGGGCTGTCTACGAGCAGTACTTC. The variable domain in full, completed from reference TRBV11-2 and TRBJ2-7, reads EAGVAQSPRYKIIEKRQSVAFWCNPISGHATLYWYQQILGQGPKLLIQFQNNGVVDDSQLPKDRFSAERLKGVDSTLKIQPAKLEDSAVYLCASSSFLGAVYEQYFGPGTRLTVT.

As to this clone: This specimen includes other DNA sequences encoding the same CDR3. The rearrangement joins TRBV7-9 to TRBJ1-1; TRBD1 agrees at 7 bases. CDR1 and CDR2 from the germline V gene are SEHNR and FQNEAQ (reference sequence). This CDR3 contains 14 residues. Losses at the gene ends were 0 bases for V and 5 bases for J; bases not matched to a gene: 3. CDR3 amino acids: CASSLAGGGTEAFF. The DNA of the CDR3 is TGTGCCAGCAGCTTAGCAGGGGGCGGAACTGAAGCTTTCTTT.

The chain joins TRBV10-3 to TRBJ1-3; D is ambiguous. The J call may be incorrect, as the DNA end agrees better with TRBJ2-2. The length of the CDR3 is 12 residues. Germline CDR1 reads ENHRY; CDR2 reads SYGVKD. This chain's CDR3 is CAISADAGELFF. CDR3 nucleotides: TGTGCCATCAGTGCTGACGCCGGGGAGCTGTTTTTT.

The CDR3 is CASSLTSGRAYEQYF. In nucleotides, the CDR3 is TGCGCCAGCAGCCTAACTAGCGGGAGGGCCTACGAGCAGTACTTC. The chain has TRBV4-1 and TRBJ2-7; 13 nucleotides line up with TRBD2. CDR1 is MGHRA, CDR2 YSYEKL, per germline. The CDR3 extends over 15 amino acids. With 4 bases clipped from V and 2 bases from J, the junction kept 2 bases outside the gene matches.

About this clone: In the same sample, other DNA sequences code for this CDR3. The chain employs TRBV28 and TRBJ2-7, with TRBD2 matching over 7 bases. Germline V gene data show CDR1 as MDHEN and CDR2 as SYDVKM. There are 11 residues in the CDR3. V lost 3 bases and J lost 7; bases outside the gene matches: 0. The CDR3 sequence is CASSLGGEQYF. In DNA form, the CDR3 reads TGTGCCAGCAGTTTGGGGGGGGAGCAGTACTTC.

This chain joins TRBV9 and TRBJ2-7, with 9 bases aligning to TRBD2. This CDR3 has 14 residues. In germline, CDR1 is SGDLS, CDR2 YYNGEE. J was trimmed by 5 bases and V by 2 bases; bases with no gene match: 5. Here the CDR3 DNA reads TGTGCCAGCAGCGTCCTAGCGGGAAGCCACGAGCAGTACTTC. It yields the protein CASSVLAGSHEQYF.

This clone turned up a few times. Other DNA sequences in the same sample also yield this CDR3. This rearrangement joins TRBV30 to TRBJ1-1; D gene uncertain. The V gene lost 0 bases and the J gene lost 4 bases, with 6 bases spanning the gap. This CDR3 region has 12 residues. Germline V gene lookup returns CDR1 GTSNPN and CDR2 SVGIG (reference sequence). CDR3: CAWSVRGTEAFF. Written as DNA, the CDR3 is TGTGCCTGGAGTGTACGGGGCACTGAAGCTTTCTTT.

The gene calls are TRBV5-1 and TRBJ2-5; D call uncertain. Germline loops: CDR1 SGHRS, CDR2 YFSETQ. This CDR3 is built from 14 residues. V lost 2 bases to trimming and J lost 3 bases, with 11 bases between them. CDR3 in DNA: TGCGCCAGCAGCTTCCTCGACTGGGAAGAGACCCAGTACTTC. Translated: CASSFLDWEETQYF.

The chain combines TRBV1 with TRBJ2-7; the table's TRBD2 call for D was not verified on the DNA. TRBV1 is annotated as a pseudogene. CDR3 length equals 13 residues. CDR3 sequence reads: CTSRIAGEVEQYV. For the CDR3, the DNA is TGCACCAGCAGGATAGCGGGAGAGGTGGAGCAGTACGTC.

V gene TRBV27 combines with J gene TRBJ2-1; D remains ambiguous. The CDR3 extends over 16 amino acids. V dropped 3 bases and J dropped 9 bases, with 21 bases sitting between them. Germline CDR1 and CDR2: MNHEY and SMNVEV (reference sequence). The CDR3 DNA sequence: TGTGCCAGCAGTTTTCCCACGACTGTACCCCCGAGTGAGCAGTTCTTC. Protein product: CASSFPTTVPPSEQFF.

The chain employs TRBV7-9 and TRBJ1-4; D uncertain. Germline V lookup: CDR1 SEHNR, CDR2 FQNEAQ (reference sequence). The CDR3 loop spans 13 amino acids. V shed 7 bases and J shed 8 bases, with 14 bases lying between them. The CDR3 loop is CASTRAEGEKLFF. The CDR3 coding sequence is TGTGCCAGCACTAGAGCTGAGGGCGAAAAACTGTTTTTT.